This passage covers 9 T cell receptor beta chains from one sample sequenced in a study of chemoradiotherapy in HPV16-positive cancers (dated by TCRdb to 2021 to 2024). The library relied on the immunoSEQ multiplex PCR assay. Sourced from immuneACCESS, this table was stored by TCRdb with only in-frame sequences that have V and J called. A share of the clones is absent; for the studies checked, an unresolved V gene accounts for under half, and the remainder has no known explanation. The sample has 16,000 or so clones on record, around three quarters of them singletons. Roughly 8% of the sample is taken by the ten largest. The sequences come from tumor tissue, collected from a patient who underwent chemoradiotherapy. These receptors all come from a human donor with HPV-associated anogenital cancer.

The chain links TRBV6-1 to TRBJ2-3; D uncertain. Germline loops: CDR1 MNHNS, CDR2 SASEGT. This CDR3 comprises 11 residues. The germline V and J ends were trimmed by 6 bases and 0 bases, with 1 base remaining between them. As DNA, the CDR3 is TGTGCCAGCAGAAGCACAGATACGCAGTATTTT. This codes for CASRSTDTQYF.

The chain has TRBV6-5 and TRBJ1-6; D gene ambiguous. Trimming cost V 0 bases and J 10 bases, with 10 bases left between them. Germline loops: CDR1 MNHEY, CDR2 SVGAGI. The length of the CDR3 is 14 residues. The CDR3 nucleotides read TGTGCCAGCAGTTACTCGACAAGCGAGTCACCCCTCCACTTT. Its protein product is CASSYSTSESPLHF.

The rearrangement joins TRBV9 to TRBJ2-2, with 9 positions matching TRBD1. Trimming removed 3 bases from V and 5 bases from J; junction bases left unmatched: 5. Looked up from germline, CDR1 is SGDLS and CDR2 is YYNGEE. The length of the CDR3 is 15 residues. The CDR3 loop is CASSAGTGSTGELFF. In nucleotides, the CDR3 is TGTGCCAGCAGCGCCGGGACAGGGAGTACCGGGGAGCTGTTTTTT.

The CDR3 sequence is CASSLGTANNQPQHF. CDR3 nucleotides: TGTGCCAGCAGCCTTGGGACAGCAAACAATCAGCCCCAGCATTTT. The V and J genes are TRBV21-1 and TRBJ1-5; TRBD1 is taken as the D call from the table, unchecked against the DNA. TRBV21-1 is deemed a pseudogene. The CDR3 consists of 15 residues.

The V gene is TRBV5-1, the J gene TRBJ1-6; TRBD1 matches at 8 bases. The CDR3 is made up of 15 amino acids. Germline CDR1 reads SGHRS; CDR2 reads YFSETQ. The V gene end was trimmed by 0 bases and the J gene end by 7 bases; junction bases not matched to a gene: 3. The CDR3 DNA reads as TGCGCCAGCAGCTTGGAACAGGGGGTAAATTCACCCCTCCACTTT. Translated, it gives CASSLEQGVNSPLHF.

In DNA form, the CDR3 reads TGTGCCAGTAGTTCCTCAGGGGGAGCCAAAAACATTCAGTACTTC. This encodes CASSSSGGAKNIQYF. V gene TRBV19 combines with J gene TRBJ2-4; 7 nucleotides agree with TRBD1. The CDR3 spans 15 residues. Germline CDR1 reads LNHDA; CDR2 reads SQIVND (reference sequence). V lost 5 bases to trimming and J lost 0 bases; unmatched junction nucleotides: 4.

The V call is TRBV7-2, the J call TRBJ1-2, with TRBD1 identical over 9 bases. The junction had 3 bases not matched to a gene; V was cut back by 4 bases and J by 3 bases. The CDR3 is made up of 14 amino acids. Germline values: CDR1 SGHTA, CDR2 FQGNSA. The CDR3 region is CASSSGTGYYGYTF. CDR3 nucleotide sequence: TGTGCCAGCAGCTCCGGGACAGGGTACTATGGCTACACCTTC.

In this sample, this clone turned up a few times. The chain couples TRBV5-1 to TRBJ2-1; 10 nucleotides match TRBD2. The CDR3 spans 16 residues. Germline trimming cut 4 bases from V and 2 bases from J; bases unmatched to any gene: 6. Germline assignment: CDR1 SGHRS and CDR2 YFSETQ. The CDR3 is CASSPWTSGPYNEQFF. Written as DNA, the CDR3 is TGCGCCAGCAGCCCCTGGACTAGCGGCCCCTACAATGAGCAGTTCTTC.

The genes are TRBV30 and TRBJ2-7; 7 bases are shared with TRBD1. Germline-derived CDR1 and CDR2 are GTSNPN and SVGIG (reference sequence). The CDR3 spans 14 residues. The junction had 6 bases not matched to a gene; V was cut back by 2 bases and J by 2 bases. The CDR3 DNA follows: TGTGCCTGGAGTTTGGGGACAGTGACCTACGAGCAGTACTTC. Translating it yields CAWSLGTVTYEQYF.